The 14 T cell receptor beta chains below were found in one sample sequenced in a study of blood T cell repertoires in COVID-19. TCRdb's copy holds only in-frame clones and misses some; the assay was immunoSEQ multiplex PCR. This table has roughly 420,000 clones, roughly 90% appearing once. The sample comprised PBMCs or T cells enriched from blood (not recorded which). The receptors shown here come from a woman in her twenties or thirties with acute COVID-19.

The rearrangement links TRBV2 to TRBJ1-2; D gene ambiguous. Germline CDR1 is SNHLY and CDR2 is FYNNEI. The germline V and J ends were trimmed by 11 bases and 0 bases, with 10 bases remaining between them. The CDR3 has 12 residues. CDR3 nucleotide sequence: TGTGCCCGGAGAGAGACTAACTATGGCTACACCTTC. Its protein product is CARRETNYGYTF.

CDR3 amino acids: CASSLVTANNEQFF. The CDR3 bases are TGTGCCAGCAGCTTAGTTACAGCAAATAATGAGCAGTTCTTC. This chain joins TRBV7-9 and TRBJ2-1; D remains ambiguous. Germline assignment: CDR1 SEHNR and CDR2 FQNEAQ (reference sequence). The CDR3 runs to 14 residues. With 1 base removed from V and 7 bases from J, the gap between germline ends came to 11 bases. The complete variable domain, with remaining parts taken from reference TRBV7-9 and TRBJ2-1, reads DTGVSQNPRHKITKRGQNVTFRCDPISEHNRLYWYRQTLGQGPEFLTYFQNEAQLEKSRLLSDRFSAERPKGSFSTLEIQRTEQGDSAMYLCASSLVTANNEQFFGPGTRLTVL.

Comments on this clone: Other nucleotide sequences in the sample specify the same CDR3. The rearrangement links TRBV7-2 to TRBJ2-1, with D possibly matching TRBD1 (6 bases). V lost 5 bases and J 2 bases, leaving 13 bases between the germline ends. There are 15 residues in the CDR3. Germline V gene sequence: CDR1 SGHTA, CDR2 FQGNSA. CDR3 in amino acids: CASSRDRRTYNEQFF. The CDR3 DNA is TGTGCCAGCAGCAGAGACAGGCGCACCTACAATGAGCAGTTCTTC.

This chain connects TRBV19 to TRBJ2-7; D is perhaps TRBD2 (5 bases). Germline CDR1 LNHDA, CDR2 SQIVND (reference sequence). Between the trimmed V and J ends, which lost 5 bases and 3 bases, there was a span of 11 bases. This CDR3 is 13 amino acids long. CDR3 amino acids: CASSQGLNYEQYF. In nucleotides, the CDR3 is TGTGCCAGTAGTCAAGGACTGAACTACGAGCAGTACTTC.

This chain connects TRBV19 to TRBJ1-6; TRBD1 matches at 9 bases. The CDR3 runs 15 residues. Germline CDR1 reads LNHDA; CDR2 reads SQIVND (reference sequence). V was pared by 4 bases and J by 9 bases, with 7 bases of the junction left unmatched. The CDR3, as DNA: TGTGCCAGTAGTACTTGGACAGGGGATAGTTCACCCCTCCACTTT. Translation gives CASSTWTGDSSPLHF.

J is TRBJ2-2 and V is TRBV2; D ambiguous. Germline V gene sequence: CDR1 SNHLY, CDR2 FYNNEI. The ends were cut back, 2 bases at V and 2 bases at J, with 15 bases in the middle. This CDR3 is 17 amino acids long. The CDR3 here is CASSERWALENTGELFF. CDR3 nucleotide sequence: TGTGCCAGCAGTGAACGGTGGGCCCTGGAAAACACCGGGGAGCTGTTTTTT.

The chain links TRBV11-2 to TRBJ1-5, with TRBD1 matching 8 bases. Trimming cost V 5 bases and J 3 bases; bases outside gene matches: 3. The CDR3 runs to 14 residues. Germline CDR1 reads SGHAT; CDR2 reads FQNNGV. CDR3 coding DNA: TGTGCCAGCAGCCCGACAGGGGACAATCAGCCCCAGCATTTT. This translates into CASSPTGDNQPQHF.

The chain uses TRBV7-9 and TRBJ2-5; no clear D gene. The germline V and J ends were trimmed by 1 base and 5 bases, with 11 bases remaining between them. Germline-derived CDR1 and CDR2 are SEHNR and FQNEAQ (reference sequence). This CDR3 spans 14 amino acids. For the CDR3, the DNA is TGTGCCAGCAGCTTAGGACTTGCGCTTGAGACCCAGTACTTC. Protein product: CASSLGLALETQYF.

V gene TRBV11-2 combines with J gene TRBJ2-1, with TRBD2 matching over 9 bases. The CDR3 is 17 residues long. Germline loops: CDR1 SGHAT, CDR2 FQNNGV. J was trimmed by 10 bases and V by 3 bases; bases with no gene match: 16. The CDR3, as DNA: TGTGCCAGCAGCTTTTCCTCCCTAGCGGGGAGGGGGCTAGAGCAGTTCTTC. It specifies CASSFSSLAGRGLEQFF.

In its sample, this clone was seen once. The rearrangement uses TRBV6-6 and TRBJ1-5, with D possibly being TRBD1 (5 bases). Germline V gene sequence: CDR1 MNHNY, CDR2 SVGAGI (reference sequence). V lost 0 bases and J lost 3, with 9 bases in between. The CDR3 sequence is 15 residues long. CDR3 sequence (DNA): TGTGCCAGCAGTTACTCGGCAGGGTTCAATCAGCCCCAGCATTTT. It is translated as CASSYSAGFNQPQHF.

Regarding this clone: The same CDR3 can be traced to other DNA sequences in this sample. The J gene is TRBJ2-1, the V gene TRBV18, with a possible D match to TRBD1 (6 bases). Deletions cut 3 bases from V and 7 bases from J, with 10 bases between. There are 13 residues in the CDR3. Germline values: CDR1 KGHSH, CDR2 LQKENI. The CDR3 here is CASSPLGGNEQFF. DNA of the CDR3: TGTGCCAGCTCACCCTTAGGGGGTAATGAGCAGTTCTTC.

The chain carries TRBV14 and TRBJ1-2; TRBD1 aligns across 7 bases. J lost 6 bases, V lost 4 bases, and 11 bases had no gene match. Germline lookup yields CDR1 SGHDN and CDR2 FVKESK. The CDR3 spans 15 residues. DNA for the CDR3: TGTGCCAGCAGCCGACACGGGGACAGTAGGAATGGCTACACCTTC. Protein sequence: CASSRHGDSRNGYTF.

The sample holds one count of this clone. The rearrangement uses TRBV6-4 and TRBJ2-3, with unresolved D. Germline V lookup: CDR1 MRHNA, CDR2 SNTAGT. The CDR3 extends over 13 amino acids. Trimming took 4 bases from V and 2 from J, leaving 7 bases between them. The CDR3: CASSARVTDTQYF. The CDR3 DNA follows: TGTGCCAGCAGTGCAAGAGTCACAGATACGCAGTATTTT.

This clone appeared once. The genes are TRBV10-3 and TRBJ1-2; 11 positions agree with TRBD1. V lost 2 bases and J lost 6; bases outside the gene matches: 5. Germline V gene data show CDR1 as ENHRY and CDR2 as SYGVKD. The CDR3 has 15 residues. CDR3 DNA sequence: TGTGCCATCAGTGAGGAGGGACAGGGGGGAAATGGCTACACCTTC. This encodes CAISEEGQGGNGYTF.